A single sample is the source of the 2 T cell receptor beta chains below, sequenced in a study of cytomegalovirus exposure and HLA in healthy donors. Amplification used 60 Vbeta primers and 13 Jbeta primers. Using immunoSEQ multiplex PCR, the repertoire was profiled, and TCRdb retains in-frame clones only, with some absent. The top ten hold 0.3% of the sample, which has approximately 290,000 clones, about 80% seen once. The sequenced sample was PBMCs. The receptor set was obtained from a girl aged 2 to 10 in good health and CMV-seronegative.

The V and J genes are TRBV25-1 and TRBJ1-4, with 8 bases identical to TRBD1. The trim removed 7 bases at V and 2 bases at J, leaving 3 bases unmatched. The CDR3 is 14 residues long. CDR1 and CDR2 from the germline V gene are MGHDK and SYGVNS. The CDR3 sequence is CASTRTGTNEKLFF. CDR3 DNA sequence: TGTGCCAGCACCCGGACAGGGACTAATGAAAAACTGTTTTTT. Looking up the rest from reference TRBV25-1 and TRBJ1-4 gives the full variable domain: EADIYQTPRYLVIGTGKKITLECSQTMGHDKMYWYQQDPGMELHLIHYSYGVNSTEKGDLSSESTVSRIRTEHFPLTLESARPSHTSQYLCASTRTGTNEKLFFGSGTQLSVL.

A note on this clone: Other DNA sequences from this sample encode an identical CDR3 as well. This rearrangement joins TRBV7-9 to TRBJ2-7; 7 bases fit TRBD1. V lost 1 base, J lost 2 bases, and 2 bases stayed unmatched. CDR3 length: 14 amino acids. Per germline, CDR1 SEHNR and CDR2 FQNEAQ (reference sequence). The CDR3 DNA reads as TGTGCCAGCAGCTTAGGGCAGGGGGCCTACGAGCAGTACTTC. This codes for CASSLGQGAYEQYF.